These 14 T cell receptor beta chains share one sample of origin, sequenced in a study of blood T cell repertoires in COVID-19. This table comes from immunoSEQ multiplex PCR, and its TCRdb copy is limited to in-frame clones, with some not included. The data contain about 150,000 clones, around 85% of them singletons. What was sequenced was peripheral blood. The origin of the receptors is a woman older than 75 with COVID-19, enrolled during active disease.

CDR3 region: CASSLQGLPYEQYF. In DNA form, the CDR3 reads TGTGCCAGCAGCTTACAGGGGTTGCCCTACGAGCAGTACTTC. The chain couples TRBV5-5 to TRBJ2-7; TRBD1 agrees at 7 bases. V lost 2 bases and J lost 2; bases outside the gene matches: 4. CDR1 is SGHKS, CDR2 YYEKEE, per germline (reference sequence). The CDR3 totals 14 residues.

This chain connects TRBV3-1 (or the pseudogene TRBV3-2) to TRBJ1-1; the match to TRBD1 covers 7 bases. CDR3 length equals 19 residues. V gave up 1 base and J gave up 1 base; unmatched junction bases: 15. Germline values: CDR1 LGHDT, CDR2 YNNKEL (reference sequence). CDR3 nucleotide sequence: TGTGCCAGCAGCCAAGCCCACCATAGACAGGGCTCAAGGAACACTGAAGCTTTCTTT. It is translated as CASSQAHHRQGSRNTEAFF.

The chain recombines TRBV11-2 with TRBJ2-7; TRBD2 matches 7 bases. CDR3 length equals 15 residues. Losses at the gene ends were 5 bases for V and 2 bases for J; bases not matched to a gene: 9. CDR1 is SGHAT and CDR2 is FQNNGV in the germline V gene. The CDR3 DNA sequence: TGTGCCAGCAGCCCATACCAGACTAGCACCTACGAGCAGTACTTC. Translated, it gives CASSPYQTSTYEQYF.

The chain joins TRBV12-5 to TRBJ1-2; 9 bases align to TRBD1. Trimming took 5 bases from V and 3 from J; bases not matched to a gene: 7. The CDR3 loop spans 15 amino acids. Per germline, CDR1 LGHNT and CDR2 FRNRAP. The CDR3, as DNA: TGTGCTAGTGGTCCCCCGGGACAGGGCGACTATGGCTACACCTTC. Encoded protein: CASGPPGQGDYGYTF.

The chain couples TRBV7-2 to TRBJ2-6; no definite D call. The CDR3 runs to 13 residues. Germline-derived CDR1 and CDR2 are SGHTA and FQGNSA. Trimming pared 4 bases from V and 6 bases from J, leaving 7 bases between. CDR3 DNA sequence: TGTGCCAGCAGCTACGGAGAGGCCAACGTCCTGACTTTC. Protein: CASSYGEANVLTF.

This clone was observed a handful of times. V and J are TRBV11-2 and TRBJ2-1; 8 positions match TRBD1. CDR1 is SGHAT, CDR2 FQNNGV, per germline. J was trimmed by 16 bases and V by 5 bases; bases with no gene match: 10. The CDR3 is made up of 12 amino acids. The CDR3 coding sequence is TGTGCCAGCAGCCAGACACGGGACAGGCCATTCTTC. It yields the protein CASSQTRDRPFF.

The rearrangement links TRBV5-1 to TRBJ1-5; weak D call: TRBD1 (6 bases). V dropped 4 bases and J dropped 6 bases, with 17 bases sitting between them. Germline-derived CDR1 and CDR2 are SGHRS and YFSETQ. CDR3 length: 15 residues. The DNA of the CDR3 is TGCGCCAGCAGCCCCTCGACAGGTCCCCCTCAGCCCCAGCATTTT. Translated: CASSPSTGPPQPQHF.

The count of this clone is one. V is TRBV6-6 and J is TRBJ1-1, with D possibly matching TRBD1 (5 bases). This CDR3 spans 15 amino acids. The germline V gene encodes CDR1 MNHNY and CDR2 SVGAGI (reference sequence). Trimming pared 5 bases from V and 2 bases from J, leaving 15 bases between. CDR3 loop: CASSTQGGPNTEAFF. The CDR3 nucleotides read TGTGCCAGCAGTACCCAGGGTGGACCCAACACTGAAGCTTTCTTT.

The CDR3 reads CASSIAGGDNEQFF. The DNA for the CDR3 is TGTGCCAGCAGCATAGCGGGGGGGGACAATGAGCAGTTCTTC. This rearrangement joins TRBV6-5 to TRBJ2-1; 11 bases fit TRBD2. The V gene's germline CDR1 is MNHEY and CDR2 SVGAGI. V dropped 6 bases and J dropped 5; count of bases not matched to a gene: 3. This CDR3 contains 14 residues.

The table lists this clone with a few counts. The V and J genes are TRBV11-3 and TRBJ2-2; no reliable D call. The CDR3 consists of 12 residues. Per germline, CDR1 SGHNT and CDR2 YENEEA. Deletions cut 5 bases from V and 4 bases from J, with 5 bases between. CDR3 loop: CASSRVTGELFF. Written as DNA, the CDR3 is TGTGCCAGCAGCCGGGTCACCGGGGAGCTGTTTTTT.

In the case of this clone: Other DNA sequences in the same sample also yield this CDR3. The chain recombines TRBV5-1 with TRBJ2-1; TRBD2 aligns across 13 bases. Looked up from germline, CDR1 is SGHRS and CDR2 is YFSETQ. The CDR3 runs 17 residues. Losses at the gene ends were 0 bases for V and 6 bases for J; bases not matched to a gene: 6. CDR3 coding DNA: TGCGCCAGCAGCTTGGGGACTAGCGGGGGAGCGGGCAATGAGCAGTTCTTC. This translates into CASSLGTSGGAGNEQFF.

V gene TRBV5-4 combines with J gene TRBJ1-2; D might be TRBD1 (5 bases). The length of the CDR3 is 17 residues. Germline V CDR1 and CDR2: SGHNT, YYREEE (reference sequence). V lost 3 bases and J lost 4, with 22 bases in between. The DNA for the CDR3 is TGTGCCAGCAGCTGGAACTCGGGGGAACTAGACCCCTATGGCTACACCTTC. Protein: CASSWNSGELDPYGYTF. The whole variable domain, remainder taken from reference TRBV5-4 and TRBJ1-2, is ETGVTQSPTHLIKTRGQQVTLRCSSQSGHNTVSWYQQALGQGPQFIFQYYREEENGRGNFPPRFSGLQFPNYSSELNVNALELDDSALYLCASSWNSGELDPYGYTFGSGTRLTVV.

This clone was counted between two and nine times. The V and J genes are TRBV5-4 and TRBJ2-1; D might be TRBD1 (6 bases). CDR1 is SGHNT and CDR2 is YYREEE in the germline V gene (reference sequence). The CDR3 is 14 residues long. With 4 bases removed from V and 6 bases from J, the gap between germline ends came to 14 bases. CDR3 nucleotides: TGTGCCAGCAGCCATTACCAGGGGTCCAATGAGCAGTTCTTC. This gives the protein CASSHYQGSNEQFF.

The chain employs TRBV9 and TRBJ1-4; the match to TRBD1 covers 8 bases. From germline, CDR1 is SGDLS and CDR2 YYNGEE. V lost 6 bases to trimming and J lost 0 bases; unmatched junction nucleotides: 10. The CDR3 runs to 17 residues. The CDR3 protein is CASTPRDRRTTNEKLFF. The CDR3 region has the DNA TGTGCCAGCACCCCGAGGGACAGGCGAACAACTAATGAAAAACTGTTTTTT. The whole variable domain, filled in from reference TRBV9 and TRBJ1-4, reads DSGVTQTPKHLITATGQRVTLRCSPRSGDLSVYWYQQSLDQGLQFLIQYYNGEERAKGNILERFSAQQFPDLHSELNLSSLELGDSALYFCASTPRDRRTTNEKLFFGSGTQLSVL.